This T cell receptor (beta chain) appears in the sequencing data of a study of blood T cell repertoires in COVID-19 (dated by TCRdb to the early 2020s). In the study overall: Collaborator samples came from the United States, Italy and Spain and covered acute and convalescent phases of COVID-19. The sample metadata nearly always contained a de-identified subject ID, COVID-19 status, age in years and sex. Subjects who had been exposed to COVID-19, were actively infected with it, or had recovered from it provided the deeply sampled blood TCRbeta repertoires that made up the dataset. The samples were drawn from two sources: the first 160 participants of the ongoing ImmuneRACE study, and fewer than 1,500 subjects contributed by 6 global collaborators. The material from the prospective study consisted of cDNA or gDNA derived from T cells, B-cell-depleted T cells, or PBMCs. Where HLA class I and class II types were available, the types were taken from metadata supplied by the sample provider, not from assay-based typing. The repertoires were released in a freely available public database intended as a resource for research on the immune response to SARS-CoV-2. The paper's findings and limits, for the study overall: The amount of clinical and demographic metadata varied by source and participant and was provided uncurated.

With regard to this clone: The antigen it binds to is not known. Qualities for individual bases were not recorded, and no much larger clone is one base off.

TCRbeta CDR3 regions were amplified from genomic DNA using the immunoSEQ Assay, a bias-controlled multiplex PCR. Per the original workflow: The number of nucleated cells in each sample was estimated from the amplification of reference gene primers within the assay. To quantify the absolute abundance of each unique TCRbeta CDR3 rearrangement, sequence reads were collapsed and filtered. For each sample, productive Simpson clonality was calculated as the square root of Simpson's diversity index across productive rearrangements. TCRdb's version of the immuneACCESS table is confined to in-frame rearrangements and falls short of the full clone set. An unresolved V gene accounts for under half of the shortfall where checked; the remainder is of unknown origin. That table supplies the V and J calls and clone size; D and trimming were determined from the DNA. A total of approximately 59,000 clones appear in this sample, 89% of them only once. Together, the top ten hold around 20% of the sample.

Trimmed from V: 4 bases; trimmed from J: 0 bases; junction bases lacking a gene match: 1. For CDR1 and CDR2, the germline V gene lists SGHTA and FQGNSA. The CDR3 starts with the cysteine, ends with the phenylalanine, and has 14 residues. Only the CDR3 region is kept as DNA, spanning 42 bases read in frame from base 1. The collaborating institutions used their own protocols to collect whole blood in K2EDTA tubes. For TCRbeta analysis, collaborator samples were shipped as frozen whole blood, as isolated PBMCs, or as DNA extracted from either sample type. The sequence came from a human donor in a cohort sampled during active COVID-19. Sample: peripheral blood. The chain couples TRBV7-2 to TRBJ2-7, with TRBD1 matching 9 junction bases. Read as DNA, the sequence is TGTGCCAGCAGCTCGGGACAGGGCTCCTACGAGCAGTACTTC. This yields the protein CASSSGQGSYEQYF.